These T cell receptor beta chains were read from a single sample in a study of blood T cell repertoires in COVID-19. The data were produced by immunoSEQ multiplex PCR, yet TCRdb's version contains in-frame clones alone and is incomplete. Among under 500,000 clones listed, more than 85% were seen once. Source material: peripheral blood. These receptors were taken from a young woman with acute or convalescent COVID-19. Both conserved end residues are part of each CDR3. The D gene is left open where the match is weak. Clone size is given for some rows only: seen once, a few or many times, or a class if the clone is expanded.

d_call,j_call,v_call,clone_size,cdr3_nt,cdr3_aa
TRBD1,TRBJ1-1,TRBV7-9,once,TGTGCCAGCAGCTCGACAATTACTACAGGGGACACTGAAGCTTTCTTT,CASSSTITTGDTEAFF
TRBD1,TRBJ2-7,TRBV29-1,NA,TGCAGCGTTCCAGGGACAGGGGCTCGGGAGCAGTACTTC,CSVPGTGAREQYF
NA,TRBJ1-1,TRBV5-1,NA,TGCGCCAGCAGCTCTCGGGGGGTCGGCACTGAAGCTTTCTTT,CASSSRGVGTEAFF
TRBD1,TRBJ1-2,TRBV6-5,NA,TGTGCCAGCAGTCGACCGGGACAGGGGGCTGATGGCTACACCTTC,CASSRPGQGADGYTF
NA,TRBJ2-1,TRBV7-2,NA,TGTGCCAGCAGCTTAGCAGCCGGGGGACTCTACAATGAGCAGTTCTTC,CASSLAAGGLYNEQFF
TRBD2,TRBJ2-7,TRBV15,once,TGTGCCACCAGCAGCAACGGGGGGGCCGAGCAGTACTTC,CATSSNGGAEQYF
NA,TRBJ2-7,TRBV7-2,NA,TGTGCCAGCAGCACCCGGGCGGGGGCCCCTTACGAGCAGTACTTC,CASSTRAGAPYEQYF
TRBD2,TRBJ2-7,TRBV29-1,NA,TGCAGCGTTGGGGGGGGGACCCTAACCTACGAGCAGTACTTC,CSVGGGTLTYEQYF
TRBD1,TRBJ1-5,TRBV2,NA,TGTGCCAGCAGTGAAACAGGGGCGCAGCCCCAGCATTTT,CASSETGAQPQHF
NA,TRBJ2-2,TRBV14,NA,TGTGCCAGCAGCCAAGCTCGGGTGAACACCGGGGAGCTGTTTTTT,CASSQARVNTGELFF
TRBD1,TRBJ1-2,TRBV7-2,NA,TGTGCCAGCAGCTTAGAAGGGACAGGGACCTATGGCTACACCTTC,CASSLEGTGTYGYTF
NA,TRBJ1-1,TRBV6-1,NA,TGTGCCAGCAGTGAACCTCCTGGTAGGGGGAACACTGAAGCTTTCTTT,CASSEPPGRGNTEAFF
TRBD1,TRBJ1-4,TRBV19,NA,TGTGCCAGTAGTTGGACAGGGTCGAGGGAAAAACTGTTTTTT,CASSWTGSREKLFF
NA,TRBJ2-3,TRBV11-2,NA,TGTGCCAGCAGCTTAACCATAACGGGGGTAGGGACAGATACGCAGTATTTT,CASSLTITGVGTDTQYF
NA,TRBJ2-7,TRBV9,once,TGTGCCAGCAGCGTAAGTCTAGCTGATGAGCAGTACTTC,CASSVSLADEQYF
TRBD1,TRBJ1-6,TRBV12-3/TRBV12-4,NA,TGTGCCAGCAGTCGGACAGGGAATTCACCCCTCCACTTT,CASSRTGNSPLHF
TRBD2,TRBJ2-5,TRBV30,NA,TGTGCCTGGAGTGTAGGGCGGGGGGGCCTAGAGACCCAGTACTTC,CAWSVGRGGLETQYF
NA,TRBJ2-7,TRBV24-1,NA,TGTGCCACCAGTGATACGGGTCGATCCTACGAGCAGTACTTC,CATSDTGRSYEQYF
TRBD2,TRBJ2-3,TRBV7-3,NA,TGTGCCAGCAGCTTATTGGCGGGGGGGACAGATACGCAGTATTTT,CASSLLAGGTDTQYF
NA,TRBJ2-7,TRBV20-1,once,TGCAGTGCTGAGGGCGGCTACGAGCAGTACTTC,CSAEGGYEQYF
NA,TRBJ2-3,TRBV5-1,NA,TGCGCCAGCAGCTTGGCCGGGTTAGGCGGGACAGATACGCAGTATTTT,CASSLAGLGGTDTQYF
TRBD1,TRBJ1-6,TRBV11-2,few,TGTGCCAGCAGCTTGGGACAGGACAATTCACCCCTCCACTTT,CASSLGQDNSPLHF
NA,TRBJ1-1,TRBV12-3/TRBV12-4,NA,TGTGCCAGCAAATACAGTATAAACACTGAAGCTTTCTTT,CASKYSINTEAFF
TRBD1,TRBJ1-2,TRBV9,NA,TGTGCCAGCAGCGTTCGGGACAGTAATAACTATGGCTACACCTTC,CASSVRDSNNYGYTF
NA,TRBJ1-2,TRBV28,NA,TGTGCCAGCAGTTTAAGGGGCCATACCTATGGCTACACCTTC,CASSLRGHTYGYTF
TRBD2,TRBJ2-1,TRBV5-4,NA,TGTGCCAGCAGCGCGACCTTTAAAGCGGGGAACAATGAGCAGTTCTTC,CASSATFKAGNNEQFF
TRBD2,TRBJ2-5,TRBV14,NA,TGTGCCAGCAGCCAAGATCTCGTAGCGGGGGGAGAGACCCAGTACTTC,CASSQDLVAGGETQYF
TRBD1,TRBJ2-7,TRBV28,NA,TGTGCCAGCAGCCTAGTCCCGGGACAGGGGAGCTCCTACGAGCAGTACTTC,CASSLVPGQGSSYEQYF
TRBD1,TRBJ1-4,TRBV2,NA,TGTGCCAGCAGAGAGGACAGGGGGCTCCGGATTAATGAAAAACTGTTTTTT,CASREDRGLRINEKLFF
NA,TRBJ2-5,TRBV5-6,NA,TGTGCCAGCAGCGGGGGGGGCATCCAAGAGACCCAGTACTTC,CASSGGGIQETQYF
TRBD1,TRBJ1-1,TRBV2,NA,TGTGCCAGCAGTGAATTCGGACAGGGGAGGAACACTGAAGCTTTCTTT,CASSEFGQGRNTEAFF
TRBD1,TRBJ2-7,TRBV20-1,NA,TGCAGTGCTATTGACAGGGTCGTCGCCTACGAGCAGTACTTC,CSAIDRVVAYEQYF
TRBD2,TRBJ2-7,TRBV4-2,NA,TGTGCCAGCAGCCAAGAGACCGCTAGCGGGGGGTACGAGCAGTACTTC,CASSQETASGGYEQYF
TRBD1,TRBJ2-2,TRBV6-4,once,TGTGCCAGCAGTCCCCGGCAGGGGGCGAACACCGGGGAGCTGTTTTTT,CASSPRQGANTGELFF
TRBD2,TRBJ2-1,TRBV2,NA,TGTGCCAGCAGTGAAGGTGTGACGGGCCTAGCGGGGGTTTATGAGCAGTTCTTC,CASSEGVTGLAGVYEQFF
TRBD2,TRBJ2-3,TRBV13,once,TGTGCCAGCAGCCACAGGCAGCGGGGGGGGACAGATACGCAGTATTTT,CASSHRQRGGTDTQYF
NA,TRBJ2-7,TRBV3-1/TRBV3-2,NA,TGTGCCAGCAGCCTCCAGGGTCCAGGCGAGCAGTACTTC,CASSLQGPGEQYF
NA,TRBJ2-3,TRBV30,NA,TGTGCCTGGAACGACAGGAGAAACCCAGGAGATACGCAGTATTTT,CAWNDRRNPGDTQYF
NA,TRBJ2-3,TRBV12-3/TRBV12-4,NA,TGTGCCAGCAGTTTGCCCCTCGGGGATACGCAGTATTTT,CASSLPLGDTQYF
NA,TRBJ1-6,TRBV6-6,NA,TGTGCCAGCAGTTACGGTAGGAGCTCCTATAATTCACCCCTCCACTTT,CASSYGRSSYNSPLHF
NA,TRBJ2-1,TRBV11-2,NA,TGTGCCAGCAGCTTAGATATAACGGGGAGCTCCTACAATGAGCAGTTCTTC,CASSLDITGSSYNEQFF